This is a list of T cell receptor beta chains from one sample in a study of blood T cells in healthy people across ages. A single record per CDR3 protein comes from TCRdb applying MiXCR to the 5' RACE reads. The data contain 750,000 to 850,000 distinct CDR3 sequences, around 25% of them seen just once; the ten biggest clones take up approximately 4%. The same sample was also used in a study of T cells of mothers and their children.

What was sequenced was blood. The receptors here all came from a boy aged 10-17 years in good health. Both conserved end residues are part of each CDR3. D genes are given only for firm matches. Not all rows give a size; the values are once, few, many and, for expanded clones, a class.

v_call: TRBV7-9
clone_size: -
d_call: -
j_call: TRBJ2-5
cdr3_aa: CASSQQGSPIETQYF
cdr3_nt: TGTGCCAGCAGCCAACAGGGCTCGCCAATTGAGACCCAGTACTTC

v_call: TRBV20-1
clone_size: -
d_call: -
j_call: TRBJ2-4
cdr3_aa: CSAVEGLVAKNIQYF
cdr3_nt: TGCAGTGCTGTGGAGGGTTTAGTGGCCAAAAACATTCAGTACTTC

v_call: TRBV20-1
clone_size: -
d_call: -
j_call: TRBJ1-6
cdr3_aa: CSASDGRKNSPLHF
cdr3_nt: TGCAGTGCTAGCGATGGGCGGAAAAATTCACCCCTCCACTTT

v_call: TRBV19
clone_size: few
d_call: -
j_call: TRBJ1-2
cdr3_aa: CASSVRDGWSYTF
cdr3_nt: TGTGCCAGTAGTGTACGGGACGGCTGGAGCTACACCTTC

v_call: TRBV3-1
clone_size: -
d_call: TRBD2
j_call: TRBJ2-7
cdr3_aa: CASSPTSGLNYEQYF
cdr3_nt: TGTGCCAGCAGCCCGACTAGCGGGTTGAACTACGAGCAGTACTTC

v_call: TRBV7-3
clone_size: -
d_call: -
j_call: TRBJ1-1
cdr3_aa: CASSDGTAGTEAFF
cdr3_nt: TGTGCCAGCAGCGACGGGACGGCTGGGACTGAAGCTTTCTTT

v_call: TRBV27
clone_size: -
d_call: -
j_call: TRBJ1-6
cdr3_aa: CASRARSDGSYNSPLHF
cdr3_nt: TGTGCCAGCAGGGCCCGCTCCGATGGCTCCTATAATTCACCCCTCCACTTT

v_call: TRBV29-1
clone_size: many
d_call: -
j_call: TRBJ2-1
cdr3_aa: CSVGQNEQFF
cdr3_nt: TGCAGCGTTGGACAGAATGAGCAGTTCTTC

v_call: TRBV7-2
clone_size: -
d_call: TRBD1
j_call: TRBJ2-5
cdr3_aa: CASSLINPPGGLETQYF
cdr3_nt: TGTGCCAGCAGCTTGATCAATCCGCCAGGGGGCCTGGAGACCCAGTACTTC

v_call: TRBV15
clone_size: -
d_call: -
j_call: TRBJ2-5
cdr3_aa: CATSRDYTQYF
cdr3_nt: TGTGCCACCAGCAGAGATTATACCCAGTACTTC

v_call: TRBV6-5
clone_size: few
d_call: -
j_call: TRBJ2-7
cdr3_aa: CASSPGDTYEQYF
cdr3_nt: TGTGCCAGCAGTCCTGGGGACACCTACGAGCAGTACTTC

v_call: TRBV7-2
clone_size: -
d_call: -
j_call: TRBJ2-2
cdr3_aa: CASSPQGSAGELFF
cdr3_nt: TGTGCCAGCAGCCCCCAGGGGAGCGCCGGGGAGCTGTTTTTT

v_call: TRBV27
clone_size: many
d_call: -
j_call: TRBJ1-1
cdr3_aa: CASSLSGTNTEAFF
cdr3_nt: TGTGCCAGCAGTTTATCCGGGACAAACACTGAAGCTTTCTTT

v_call: TRBV5-1
clone_size: few
d_call: -
j_call: TRBJ1-3
cdr3_aa: CASSLGTANSGNTIYF
cdr3_nt: TGCGCCAGCAGCTTGGGGACAGCAAACTCTGGGAACACCATATATTTT

v_call: TRBV7-8
clone_size: -
d_call: -
j_call: TRBJ2-7
cdr3_aa: CVSSPLLPAREQYF
cdr3_nt: TGTGTCAGCAGCCCCCTTCTCCCAGCCCGCGAGCAGTACTTC

v_call: TRBV6-2/TRBV6-3
clone_size: -
d_call: -
j_call: TRBJ1-4
cdr3_aa: CASSYDHNEKLFF
cdr3_nt: TGTGCCAGCAGCTACGACCATAATGAAAAACTGTTTTTT

v_call: TRBV4-1
clone_size: few
d_call: -
j_call: TRBJ2-2
cdr3_aa: CASSHPWGAATGELFF
cdr3_nt: TGCGCCAGCAGCCATCCTTGGGGGGCAGCGACCGGGGAGCTGTTTTTT

v_call: TRBV29-1
clone_size: few
d_call: -
j_call: TRBJ1-1
cdr3_aa: CSVPSSDTEAFF
cdr3_nt: TGCAGCGTCCCTAGCTCGGACACTGAAGCTTTCTTT

v_call: TRBV20-1
clone_size: few
d_call: TRBD2
j_call: TRBJ2-1
cdr3_aa: CSARGRGGWNEQFF
cdr3_nt: TGCAGTGCTAGAGGTCGGGGGGGCTGGAATGAGCAGTTCTTC

v_call: TRBV29-1
clone_size: -
d_call: -
j_call: TRBJ2-3
cdr3_aa: CSVEDPEVPDTQYF
cdr3_nt: TGCAGCGTTGAAGATCCGGAGGTCCCGGATACGCAGTATTTT

v_call: TRBV28
clone_size: few
d_call: -
j_call: TRBJ2-3
cdr3_aa: CASNTDPTDTQYF
cdr3_nt: TGTGCCAGCAACACGGACCCCACAGATACGCAGTATTTT

v_call: TRBV7-9
clone_size: few
d_call: -
j_call: TRBJ2-3
cdr3_aa: CASSFSDYSTDTQYF
cdr3_nt: TGTGCCAGCAGCTTTTCGGACTATAGCACAGATACGCAGTATTTT

v_call: TRBV29-1
clone_size: -
d_call: TRBD2
j_call: TRBJ2-7
cdr3_aa: CSVTLTSSYSYEQYF
cdr3_nt: TGCAGCGTTACCCTGACTAGCTCATACTCCTACGAGCAGTACTTC

v_call: TRBV7-2
clone_size: -
d_call: TRBD2
j_call: TRBJ2-1
cdr3_aa: CASSLAILAGEQFF
cdr3_nt: TGTGCCAGCAGCTTAGCGATCCTAGCGGGTGAGCAGTTCTTC

v_call: TRBV6-2/TRBV6-3
clone_size: -
d_call: -
j_call: TRBJ2-7
cdr3_aa: CASSYSIREMTYEQYF
cdr3_nt: TGTGCCAGCAGTTACTCGATCCGGGAAATGACCTACGAGCAGTACTTC

v_call: TRBV20-1
clone_size: -
d_call: TRBD1
j_call: TRBJ1-5
cdr3_aa: CSARDRQGRGREHQPQHF
cdr3_nt: TGCAGTGCTAGAGACAGACAGGGAAGAGGTCGGGAGCATCAGCCCCAGCATTTT

v_call: TRBV7-2
clone_size: few
d_call: -
j_call: TRBJ2-7
cdr3_aa: CASSSNGAYEQYF
cdr3_nt: TGTGCCAGCAGCTCCAATGGAGCCTACGAGCAGTACTTC

v_call: TRBV29-1
clone_size: few
d_call: -
j_call: TRBJ1-2
cdr3_aa: CSVEEVGYKGYTF
cdr3_nt: TGCAGCGTTGAAGAGGTGGGGTATAAGGGCTACACCTTC

v_call: TRBV5-1
clone_size: -
d_call: TRBD1
j_call: TRBJ1-2
cdr3_aa: CASRSTYGQGNYGYTF
cdr3_nt: TGCGCCAGCAGATCTACTTACGGACAGGGGAACTATGGCTACACCTTC

v_call: TRBV10-3
clone_size: few
d_call: -
j_call: TRBJ2-7
cdr3_aa: CAISASSSSYEQYF
cdr3_nt: TGTGCCATCAGTGCCTCTTCTAGCTCCTACGAGCAGTACTTC

v_call: TRBV21-1
clone_size: -
d_call: -
j_call: TRBJ1-4
cdr3_aa: CASSKRGRVATNEKLFF
cdr3_nt: TGTGCCAGCAGCAAAAGGGGCAGGGTGGCAACTAATGAAAAACTGTTTTTT

v_call: TRBV2
clone_size: -
d_call: TRBD1
j_call: TRBJ2-6
cdr3_aa: CASSGRQGASGANVLTF
cdr3_nt: TGTGCCAGCAGTGGCCGACAGGGGGCTTCTGGGGCCAACGTCCTGACTTTC

v_call: TRBV3-1
clone_size: -
d_call: TRBD1
j_call: TRBJ1-2
cdr3_aa: CASSQEIGGTAHTNYGYTF
cdr3_nt: TGTGCCAGCAGCCAAGAAATTGGTGGGACAGCTCATACTAACTATGGCTACACCTTC